This entry is about one T cell receptor (beta chain). The antigen remains unidentified. The record originates from a study of T cells in localized non-small cell lung cancer. Whole-study findings and limits: Among the top 100 tumor clones, a median approximately 55 appeared in adjacent lung.

Assay used: immunoSEQ multiplex PCR; TCRdb lists only in-frame clones, some missing. The sample yields approximately 64,000 clones, roughly 90% seen once. The CDR3 is made up of 13 amino acids. Per the germline V gene, CDR1 is SNHLY and CDR2 is FYNNEI. V lost 5 bases to trimming and J lost 3 bases, with 11 bases between them. The clonotype was recovered from a woman aged 35-75 years with stage I lung adenocarcinoma. This sequence joins TRBV2 and TRBJ2-7; D call uncertain. Sequenced here: peripheral blood, sampled before any cancer treatment. The CDR3 reads CASSLAVFYEQYF. The CDR3 DNA reads as TGTGCCAGCAGTTTGGCAGTCTTCTACGAGCAGTACTTC.